The 13 T cell receptor beta chains below all came from one sample that was sequenced in a study of response to subunit inactivated influenza vaccine. From the RT-PCR reads, TCRdb called clonotypes with MiXCR, one entry per CDR3 protein. The repertoire holds hundreds of thousands of distinct CDR3 sequences, with roughly 10% as singletons. Sequenced material: PBMCs from blood, taken on the day of vaccination. The source of these receptors is a man between 50 and 59 years old who received an inactivated influenza vaccine.

This clonotype has a count of ten or more. The rearrangement uses TRBV12-3 or TRBV12-4 and TRBJ2-1; unclear D gene. This CDR3 has 11 amino acids. V was shortened by 5 bases and J by 8 bases, with 7 bases between the two germline ends. The CDR3, as DNA: TGTGCCAGCAGTCCCCTCGATGAGCAGTTCTTC. Amino acid sequence: CASSPLDEQFF.

This clonotype was observed many times. The chain combines TRBV29-1 with TRBJ2-5, with D unclear. V lost 3 bases and J 4 bases, leaving 18 bases between the germline ends. The germline V gene has CDR1 SQVTM and CDR2 ANQGSEA. This CDR3 has 15 residues. The CDR3 DNA reads as TGCAGCGTTGACAGAGCCGGCAGAAGGGCAGAGACCCAGTACTTC. Residues: CSVDRAGRRAETQYF.

This clonotype showed up just a few times. CDR3 nucleotides: TGTGCCAGCAGTAAGCGGACAGCCTACGAGCAGTACTTC. Protein: CASSKRTAYEQYF. The V call is TRBV6-1, the J call TRBJ2-7, with a weak D call TRBD1 (6 bases). Germline CDR1 reads MNHNS; CDR2 reads SASEGT. CDR3 size: 13 residues. V lost 5 bases and J lost 2, with 10 bases in between.

The chain joins TRBV20-1 to TRBJ2-4, with TRBD2 identical over 7 bases. There are 15 residues in the CDR3. The V gene end was trimmed by 3 bases and the J gene end by 6 bases; junction bases not matched to a gene: 11. Germline V CDR1 and CDR2: DFQATT, SNEGSKA (reference sequence). CDR3 in DNA: TGCAGTGCTAGGTTCTTCGGGACTAACTTAAACATTCAGTACTTC. Translating gives CSARFFGTNLNIQYF.

The chain employs TRBV3-1 and TRBJ2-7; TRBD2 aligns across 14 bases. In germline, CDR1 is LGHDT, CDR2 YNNKEL (reference sequence). The CDR3 contains 17 residues. V lost 7 bases to trimming and J lost 3 bases; unmatched junction nucleotides: 11. The CDR3 DNA sequence: TGTGCCAGCACTATTGGTATGGGACTAGCGGGAGACTACGAGCAGTACTTC. Translating it yields CASTIGMGLAGDYEQYF.

This clonotype was recorded a few times. The J gene is TRBJ2-1, the V gene TRBV5-1, with D possibly called TRBD1 or TRBD2 (5 bases each). V was cut by 4 bases and J by 4 bases, with 15 bases left in between. Germline V lookup: CDR1 SGHRS, CDR2 YFSETQ. The CDR3 contains 15 residues. This CDR3 is CASSHRQGDYNEQFF. CDR3 bases: TGCGCCAGCAGCCACCGGCAGGGAGATTACAATGAGCAGTTCTTC. Variable domain in full (rest from reference TRBV5-1 and TRBJ2-1): KAGVTQTPRYLIKTRGQQVTLSCSPISGHRSVSWYQQTPGQGLQFLFEYFSETQRNKGNFPGRFSGRQFSNSRSEMNVSTLELGDSALYLCASSHRQGDYNEQFFGPGTRLTVL.

J is TRBJ2-3 and V is TRBV6-1; a possible D gene is TRBD2 (6 bases). The CDR3 loop spans 13 amino acids. V gave up 5 bases and J gave up 9 bases, with 15 bases separating them. Germline CDR1 MNHNS, CDR2 SASEGT. The CDR3 region is CASSPGLLITQYF. CDR3 sequence (DNA): TGTGCCAGCAGTCCGGGACTCCTCATAACGCAGTATTTT.

This clonotype was seen a handful of times. V and J are TRBV5-1 and TRBJ2-1; 12 bases are shared with TRBD2. Germline lookup yields CDR1 SGHRS and CDR2 YFSETQ. V was pared by 3 bases and J by 6 bases, with 4 bases of the junction left unmatched. The length of the CDR3 is 15 residues. The CDR3 coding sequence is TGCGCCAGCAGCTCCACGGGACTAGCGGGCAATGAGCAGTTCTTC. It specifies CASSSTGLAGNEQFF.

This clonotype was seen ten or more times. The V and J genes are TRBV5-1 and TRBJ1-1, with a possible D match to TRBD1 (5 bases). Trimming took off 4 bases at V and 4 bases at J, with 14 bases between the two ends. The CDR3 loop spans 14 amino acids. Per germline, CDR1 SGHRS and CDR2 YFSETQ. CDR3: CASSIPGGGTEAFF. The CDR3 nucleotides read TGCGCCAGCAGCATCCCCGGGGGTGGCACTGAAGCTTTCTTT.

This clonotype was detected a few times. The chain combines TRBV10-3 with TRBJ2-7; no clear D. The CDR3 has 13 amino acids. Between the trimmed V and J ends, which lost 3 bases and 2 bases, there was a span of 8 bases. Germline V gives CDR1 ENHRY, CDR2 SYGVKD. The CDR3 reads CAISDHSTYEQYF. The CDR3 DNA sequence: TGTGCCATCAGTGACCACAGTACCTACGAGCAGTACTTC.

This clonotype was observed many times. The genes are TRBV12-3 or TRBV12-4 and TRBJ2-3; D uncertain. This CDR3 is built from 14 residues. V was cut by 1 base and J by 2 bases, with 7 bases left in between. CDR3 sequence reads: CASSLGRDTDTQYF. The DNA for the CDR3 is TGTGCCAGCAGTTTAGGAAGGGACACAGATACGCAGTATTTT.

The chain recombines TRBV28 with TRBJ2-1, with 12 bases matching TRBD1. Germline trimming cut 4 bases from V and 8 bases from J; bases unmatched to any gene: 6. In germline, CDR1 is MDHEN, CDR2 SYDVKM. CDR3 size: 15 residues. CDR3 DNA: TGTGCCAGCAGTTCGGGACAGGGGGCTAAGGATGAGCAGTTCTTC. Translation: CASSSGQGAKDEQFF.

The sample holds a few counts of this clonotype. This sequence joins TRBV11-2 and TRBJ2-1; tentatively, D is TRBD1 (5 bases). V shed 3 bases and J shed 4 bases, with 13 bases lying between them. Germline V gene data show CDR1 as SGHAT and CDR2 as FQNNGV. The CDR3 is made up of 15 amino acids. This CDR3 is CASSFIDRPYNEQFF. The CDR3 coding sequence is TGTGCCAGCAGCTTTATAGACAGACCATACAATGAGCAGTTCTTC.